This entry lists 5 T cell receptor beta chains sequenced from one sample in a study of T cell repertoires in cytomegalovirus infection. One entry per CDR3 protein results from TCRdb running MiXCR on the reads. Altogether 50,000 or so distinct CDR3 sequences are present, roughly 19% being singletons, with the ten largest covering about 48%. The antigens for these receptors are not known. The material sequenced was CD8+ T cells from cultured PBMCs, taken from culture after CMV antigen stimulation. All receptors derive from a human donor in good health (CMV status not recorded). Some clones in this sample may be carry-over from other donors' samples.

On this clonotype: Since a much larger clone is just one base distant, this may be a read error. This chain uses TRBV14 with TRBJ2-1; D assignment may be TRBD1 or TRBD2 (5 bases each). The CDR3 has 17 residues. Per the germline V gene, CDR1 is SGHDN and CDR2 is FVKESK. CDR3 amino acids: CATSQDTWDPRNNEQFF. In DNA form, the CDR3 reads TGTGCCACCAGCCAAGACACCTGGGACCCCCGAAACAATGAGCAGTTCTTC.

The chain employs TRBV4-1 and TRBJ2-1; 9 bases are a match to TRBD1. Germline V CDR1 and CDR2: MGHRA, YSYEKL. The length of the CDR3 is 13 residues. Trimming took 4 bases from V and 8 from J; bases not matched to a gene: 3. For the CDR3, the DNA is TGCGCCAGCAGCCCGGGACAGGGCCATGAGCAGTTCTTC. Translation: CASSPGQGHEQFF.

As regards this clonotype: This may stem from a read error, because a much larger clone lies one nucleotide away. The rearrangement uses TRBV7-4 and TRBJ2-1; 9 bases fit TRBD2. Per germline, CDR1 SGHVT and CDR2 SQSDAQ. The ends lost 4 bases at V and 7 bases at J; junction bases unmatched: 11. The CDR3 spans 16 residues. The CDR3 coding sequence is TGTGCCAGCAGCTCCCTAGAAGCGGGGGGTTTTAATGAGCAGTTCTTC. Protein: CASSSLEAGGFNEQFF.

Details on this clonotype: A read error may account for a junction end that differs from germline. In DNA form, the CDR3 reads TGCGCCAGCAGCCAAGAGCCCCCGGATACGAAGTATTTT. This translates into CASSQEPPDTKYF. The chain combines TRBV4-1 with TRBJ2-3; unclear D gene. The germline CDR1 and CDR2 sequences are MGHRA and YSYEKL. CDR3 length equals 13 residues.

The rearrangement uses TRBV28 and TRBJ2-1, with D unresolved. The CDR3 has 15 residues. Trimming stripped 2 bases from V and 0 bases from J, with 8 bases between. Per the germline V gene, CDR1 is MDHEN and CDR2 is SYDVKM. The DNA for the CDR3 is TGTGCCAGCAGTTTAGGGCATCTCTCCTACAATGAGCAGTTCTTC. This codes for CASSLGHLSYNEQFF.